The T cell receptor beta chain under discussion was sequenced for a study of OX40 agonist ivuxolimab in advanced cancers. The CDR3 runs to 13 residues. V lost 6 bases and J 5 bases, leaving 11 bases between the germline ends. Germline V lookup: CDR1 SNHLY, CDR2 FYNNEI. Sampling of blood occurred at baseline, cycle 4 day 1, and cycle 7 day 1. Note on this clone: What it recognizes is unknown.

TCRdb's table, derived via immunoSEQ multiplex PCR, lists solely in-frame clones and lacks some. The sample lists tens of thousands of clones, about 88% occurring once. Study-wide results and caveats: The average count of expanded clones was higher among CD8+ T cells than among CD4+.

This receptor was obtained from an adult with an advanced solid tumor such as melanoma, head and neck, liver or kidney cancer. Sequenced here: CD4+ or CD8+ T cells sorted from blood, sampled in a trial of the OX40 agonist ivuxolimab. The chain has TRBV2 and TRBJ1-5; the D gene is possibly TRBD1 (5 bases). The CDR3 is CASSRTQDQPQHF. CDR3 nucleotides: TGTGCCAGCAGCCGGACACAAGATCAGCCCCAGCATTTT.